This T cell receptor (beta chain) was found in a study of T cell clonotyping in hematopoietic cell transplantation. The data were produced by immunoSEQ multiplex PCR, yet TCRdb's version contains in-frame clones alone and is incomplete. The table shows tens of thousands of clones, with 86% occurring only once. Details on this clone: Its antigen is still unknown.

Germline V gene sequence: CDR1 MDHEN, CDR2 SYDVKM. The CDR3 has 16 amino acids. J gave up 9 bases and V 5 bases, and 14 bases lay outside the gene matches. The time point denotes: recipient sample about 28 days before transplant, after cytoreduction. Overall study findings and caveats: Few recipient clonotypes overlapped donors; over 97% were de novo at given depth.

The sequence came from a man aged 60-69 years with biphenotypic leukemia. Some clones in this sample may be carry-over from other donors' samples. The genes are TRBV28 and TRBJ2-1; 9 positions match TRBD2. The sample was peripheral blood mononuclear cells, taken before stem cell transplant. The CDR3 loop is CASSPLSGRTLSEQFF. The CDR3 DNA follows: TGTGCCAGCAGTCCCCTTAGCGGGAGAACCCTAAGTGAGCAGTTCTTC.